This entry concerns a single TCR beta chain. Antigen unknown. Every patient had mismatch repair deficiency by PCR or immunohistochemistry. The sample originates from a study of PD-1 blockade in mismatch repair-deficient tumors. Repertoires were generated with immunoSEQ multiplex PCR, while TCRdb's copy carries only in-frame clones and drops some. The sample yields 65,000 to 80,000 clones, 78% seen once. Study conclusions and caveats: After pembrolizumab, tumor-resident clones rose rapidly, then generally contracted before radiologic responses.

This TCR was recovered from an adult with mismatch repair-deficient cancer. Sequenced material: peripheral blood, taken 2 weeks after starting pembrolizumab.

In nucleotides, the CDR3 is TGTGCCAGCAGTGAAAGCCGCTCTGGAAACACCATATATTTT. Translated, it gives CASSESRSGNTIYF. The rearrangement links TRBV2 to TRBJ1-3; D is uncertain. CDR3 length: 14 amino acids. Deletions cut 2 bases from V and 0 bases from J, with 5 bases between. Germline loops: CDR1 SNHLY, CDR2 FYNNEI.